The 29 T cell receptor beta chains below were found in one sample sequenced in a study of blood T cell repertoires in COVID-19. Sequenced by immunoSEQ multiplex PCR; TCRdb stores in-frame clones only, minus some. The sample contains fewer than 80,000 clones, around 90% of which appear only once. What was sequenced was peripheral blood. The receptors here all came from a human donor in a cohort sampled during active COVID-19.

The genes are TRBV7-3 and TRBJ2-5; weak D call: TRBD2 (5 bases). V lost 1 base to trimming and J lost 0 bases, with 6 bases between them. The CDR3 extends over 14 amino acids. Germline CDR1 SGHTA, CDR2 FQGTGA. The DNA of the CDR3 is TGTGCCAGCAGCTTAAGGGGAGACCAAGAGACCCAGTACTTC. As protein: CASSLRGDQETQYF.

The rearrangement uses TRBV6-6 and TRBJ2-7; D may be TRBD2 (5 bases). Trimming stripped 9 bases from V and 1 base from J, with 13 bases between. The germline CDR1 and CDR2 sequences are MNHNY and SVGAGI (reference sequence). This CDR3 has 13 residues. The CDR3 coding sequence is TGTGCCAGTGCCGGGGATGAGTCCTACGAGCAGTACTTC. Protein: CASAGDESYEQYF.

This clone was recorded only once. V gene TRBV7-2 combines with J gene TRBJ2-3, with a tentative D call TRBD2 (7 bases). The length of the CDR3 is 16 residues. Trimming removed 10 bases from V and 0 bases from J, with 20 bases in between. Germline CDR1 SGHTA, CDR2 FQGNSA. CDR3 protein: CATSGRGIGSTDTQYF. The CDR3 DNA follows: TGTGCCACCTCGGGGAGGGGGATAGGAAGCACAGATACGCAGTATTTT.

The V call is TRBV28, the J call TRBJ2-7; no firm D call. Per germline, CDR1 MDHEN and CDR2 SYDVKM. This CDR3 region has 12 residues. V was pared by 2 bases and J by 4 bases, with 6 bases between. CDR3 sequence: CASSLIEYEQYF. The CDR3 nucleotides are TGTGCCAGCAGTTTAATAGAGTACGAGCAGTACTTC.

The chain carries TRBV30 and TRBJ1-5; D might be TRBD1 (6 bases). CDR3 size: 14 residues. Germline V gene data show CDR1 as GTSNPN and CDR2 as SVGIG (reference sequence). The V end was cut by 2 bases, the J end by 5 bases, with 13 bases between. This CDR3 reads CAWSRDIAYQPQHF. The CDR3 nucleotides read TGTGCCTGGAGTCGGGACATTGCATATCAGCCCCAGCATTTT.

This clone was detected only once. The CDR3 DNA reads TGTGCCAGCAGCGCAGGAAGTCAGCCCCAGCATTTT. The encoded protein is CASSAGSQPQHF. The chain carries TRBV12-3 or TRBV12-4 and TRBJ1-5; D remains ambiguous. The CDR3 totals 12 residues. The germline V and J ends were trimmed by 6 bases and 6 bases, with 9 bases remaining between them.

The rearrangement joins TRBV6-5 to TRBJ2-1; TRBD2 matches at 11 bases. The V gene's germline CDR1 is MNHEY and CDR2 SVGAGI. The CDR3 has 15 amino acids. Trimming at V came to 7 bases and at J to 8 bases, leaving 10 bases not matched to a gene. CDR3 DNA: TGTGCCAGCACCCAATTAGCGGGGGGGCCTGATGAGCAGTTCTTC. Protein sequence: CASTQLAGGPDEQFF.

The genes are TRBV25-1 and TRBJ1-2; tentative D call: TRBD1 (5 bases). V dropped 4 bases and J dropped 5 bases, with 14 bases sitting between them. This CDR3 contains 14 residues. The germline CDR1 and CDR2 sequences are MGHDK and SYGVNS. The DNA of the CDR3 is TGTGCCAGCAGTGCAATGGGGGGGGGATATGGCTACACCTTC. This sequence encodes CASSAMGGGYGYTF.

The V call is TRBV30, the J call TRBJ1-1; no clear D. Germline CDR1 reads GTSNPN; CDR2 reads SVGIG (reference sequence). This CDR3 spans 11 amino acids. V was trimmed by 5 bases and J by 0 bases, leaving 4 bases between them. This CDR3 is CAWCMNTEAFF. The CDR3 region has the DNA TGTGCCTGGTGTATGAACACTGAAGCTTTCTTT.

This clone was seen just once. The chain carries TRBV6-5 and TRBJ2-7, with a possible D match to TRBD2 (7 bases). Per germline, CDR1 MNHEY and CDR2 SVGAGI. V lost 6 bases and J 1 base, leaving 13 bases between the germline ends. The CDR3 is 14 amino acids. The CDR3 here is CASRRTAGSYEQYF. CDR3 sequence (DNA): TGTGCCAGCAGGCGGACAGCGGGGTCCTACGAGCAGTACTTC.

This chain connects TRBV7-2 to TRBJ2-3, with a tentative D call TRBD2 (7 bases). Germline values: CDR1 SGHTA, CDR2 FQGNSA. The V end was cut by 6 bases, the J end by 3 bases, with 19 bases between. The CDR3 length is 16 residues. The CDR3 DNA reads TGTGCCAGCAGACCCGGGGGGCCGTGGGGAACAGATACGCAGTATTTT. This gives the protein CASRPGGPWGTDTQYF.

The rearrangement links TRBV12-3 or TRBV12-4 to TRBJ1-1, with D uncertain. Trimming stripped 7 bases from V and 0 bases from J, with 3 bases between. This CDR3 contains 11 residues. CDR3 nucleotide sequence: TGTGCCAGCAAGCTGAACACTGAAGCTTTCTTT. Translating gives CASKLNTEAFF.

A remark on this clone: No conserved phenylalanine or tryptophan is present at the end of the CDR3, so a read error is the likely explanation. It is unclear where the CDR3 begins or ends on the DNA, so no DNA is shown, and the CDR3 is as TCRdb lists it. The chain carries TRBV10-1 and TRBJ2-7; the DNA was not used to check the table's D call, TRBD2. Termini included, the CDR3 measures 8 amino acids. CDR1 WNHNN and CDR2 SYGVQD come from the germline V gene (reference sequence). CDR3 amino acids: CASLRGLY.

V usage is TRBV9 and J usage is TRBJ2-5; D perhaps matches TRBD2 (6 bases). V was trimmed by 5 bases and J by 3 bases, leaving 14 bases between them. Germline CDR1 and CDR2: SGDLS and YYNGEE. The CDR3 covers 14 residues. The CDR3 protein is CASRGPGGEETQYF. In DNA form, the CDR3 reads TGTGCCAGCAGGGGCCCTGGCGGGGAAGAGACCCAGTACTTC.

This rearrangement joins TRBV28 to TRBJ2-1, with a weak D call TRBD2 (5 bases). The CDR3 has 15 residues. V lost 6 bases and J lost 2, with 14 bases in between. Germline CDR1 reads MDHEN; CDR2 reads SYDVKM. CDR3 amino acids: CASREAASTYNEQFF. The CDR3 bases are TGTGCCAGCAGAGAAGCGGCCTCCACCTACAATGAGCAGTTCTTC.

Here the CDR3 DNA reads TGTGCCACCAGCAGTAATTCAGTCTCCTACGAGCAGTACTTC. Translated, it gives CATSSNSVSYEQYF. The rearrangement links TRBV15 to TRBJ2-7; D uncertain. The CDR3 loop spans 14 amino acids. The V end was cut by 3 bases, the J end by 0 bases, with 9 bases between. Germline lookup yields CDR1 LNHNV and CDR2 YYDKDF (reference sequence).

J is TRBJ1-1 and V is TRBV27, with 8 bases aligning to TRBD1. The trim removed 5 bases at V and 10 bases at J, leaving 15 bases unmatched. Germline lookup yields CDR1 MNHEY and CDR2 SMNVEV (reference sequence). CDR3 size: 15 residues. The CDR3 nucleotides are TGTGCCAGCAGTCCCCCCCAGGGCAGGGGGCGGAGAGCTTTCTTT. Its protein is CASSPPQGRGRRAFF.

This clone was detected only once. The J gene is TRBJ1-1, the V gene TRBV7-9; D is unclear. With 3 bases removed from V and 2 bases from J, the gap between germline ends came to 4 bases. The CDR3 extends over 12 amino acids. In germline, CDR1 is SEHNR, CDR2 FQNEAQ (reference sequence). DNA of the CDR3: TGTGCCAGCAGCTTTTCAAACACTGAAGCTTTCTTT. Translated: CASSFSNTEAFF.

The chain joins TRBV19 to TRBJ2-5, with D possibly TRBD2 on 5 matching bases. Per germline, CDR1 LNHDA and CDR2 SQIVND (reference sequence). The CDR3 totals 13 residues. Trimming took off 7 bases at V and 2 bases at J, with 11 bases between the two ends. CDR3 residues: CASNSRGQETQYF. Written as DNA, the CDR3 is TGTGCCAGTAACTCCCGGGGACAAGAGACCCAGTACTTC.

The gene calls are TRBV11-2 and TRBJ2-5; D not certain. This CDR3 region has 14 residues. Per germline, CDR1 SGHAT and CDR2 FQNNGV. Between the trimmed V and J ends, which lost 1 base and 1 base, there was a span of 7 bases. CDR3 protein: CASSLVQRQETQYF. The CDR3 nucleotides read TGTGCCAGCAGCTTAGTCCAGCGCCAAGAGACCCAGTACTTC.

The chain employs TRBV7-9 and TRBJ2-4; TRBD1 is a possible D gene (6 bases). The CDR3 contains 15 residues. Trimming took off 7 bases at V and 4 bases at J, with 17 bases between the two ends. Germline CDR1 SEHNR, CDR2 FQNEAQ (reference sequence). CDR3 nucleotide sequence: TGTGCCAGCACCCCCACCGGGACAACGAAAAACATTCAGTACTTC. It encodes CASTPTGTTKNIQYF.

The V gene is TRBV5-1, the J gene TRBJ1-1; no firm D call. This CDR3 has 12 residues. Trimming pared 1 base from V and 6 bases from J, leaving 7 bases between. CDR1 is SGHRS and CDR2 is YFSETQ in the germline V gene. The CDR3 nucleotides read TGCGCCAGCAGCTTGCCAGGTTCTGAAGCTTTCTTT. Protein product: CASSLPGSEAFF.

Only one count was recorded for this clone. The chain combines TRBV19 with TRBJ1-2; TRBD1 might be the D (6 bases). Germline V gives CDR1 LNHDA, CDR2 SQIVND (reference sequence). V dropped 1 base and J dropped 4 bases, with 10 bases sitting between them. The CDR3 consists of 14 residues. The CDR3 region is CASSIAGTPYGYTF. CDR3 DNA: TGTGCCAGTAGTATAGCCGGGACACCCTATGGCTACACCTTC.

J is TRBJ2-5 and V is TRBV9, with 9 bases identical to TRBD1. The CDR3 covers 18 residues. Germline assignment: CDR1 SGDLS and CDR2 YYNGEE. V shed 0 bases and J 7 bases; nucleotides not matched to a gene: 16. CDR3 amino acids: CASSVGEIGDRVIGTQYF. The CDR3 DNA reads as TGTGCCAGCAGCGTAGGAGAAATAGGGGACAGGGTTATAGGGACCCAGTACTTC.

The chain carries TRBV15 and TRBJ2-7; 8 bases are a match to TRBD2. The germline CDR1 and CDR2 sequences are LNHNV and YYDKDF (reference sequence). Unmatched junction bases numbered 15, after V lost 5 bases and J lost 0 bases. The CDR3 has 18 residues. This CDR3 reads CATSGLRGERINSYEQYF. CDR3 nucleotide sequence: TGTGCCACCAGCGGTCTGCGGGGGGAGAGGATAAACTCCTACGAGCAGTACTTC.

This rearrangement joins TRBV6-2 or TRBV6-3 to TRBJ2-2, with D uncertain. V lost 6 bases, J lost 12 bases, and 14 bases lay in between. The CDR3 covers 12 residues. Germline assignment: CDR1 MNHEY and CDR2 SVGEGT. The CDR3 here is CASSPEVSKLFF. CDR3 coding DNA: TGTGCCAGCAGCCCCGAGGTGTCGAAGCTGTTTTTT.

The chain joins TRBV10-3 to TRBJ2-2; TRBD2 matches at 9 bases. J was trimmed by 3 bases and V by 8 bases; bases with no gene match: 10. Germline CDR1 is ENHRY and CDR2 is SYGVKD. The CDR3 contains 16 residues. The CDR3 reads CAIPAGIAGDTGELFF. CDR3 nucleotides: TGTGCCATCCCCGCTGGGATAGCGGGGGACACCGGGGAGCTGTTTTTT.

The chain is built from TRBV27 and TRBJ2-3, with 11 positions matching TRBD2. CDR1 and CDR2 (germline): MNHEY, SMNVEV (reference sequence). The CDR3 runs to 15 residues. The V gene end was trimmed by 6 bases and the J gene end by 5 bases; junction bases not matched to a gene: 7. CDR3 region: CASSSIAGGRDTQYF. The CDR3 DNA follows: TGTGCCAGCAGCTCAATAGCGGGGGGGCGAGATACGCAGTATTTT.

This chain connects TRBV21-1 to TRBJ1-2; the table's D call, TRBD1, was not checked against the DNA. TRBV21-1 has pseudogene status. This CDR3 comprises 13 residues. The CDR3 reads CASRHDTYYGYTF. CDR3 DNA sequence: TGTGCCAGCAGACATGACACCTACTATGGCTACACCTTC.